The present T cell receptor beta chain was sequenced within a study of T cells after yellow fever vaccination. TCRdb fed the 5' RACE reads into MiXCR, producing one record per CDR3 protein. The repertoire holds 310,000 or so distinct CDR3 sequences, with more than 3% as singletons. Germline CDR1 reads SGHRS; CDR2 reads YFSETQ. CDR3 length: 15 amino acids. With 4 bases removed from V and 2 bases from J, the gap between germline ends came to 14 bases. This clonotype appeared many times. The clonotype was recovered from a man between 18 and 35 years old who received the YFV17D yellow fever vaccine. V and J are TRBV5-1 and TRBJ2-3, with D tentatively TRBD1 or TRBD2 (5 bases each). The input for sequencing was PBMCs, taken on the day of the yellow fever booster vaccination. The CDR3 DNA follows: TGCGCCAGCAGCCCCCAGGGACGTTTCACAGATACGCAGTATTTT. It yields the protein CASSPQGRFTDTQYF. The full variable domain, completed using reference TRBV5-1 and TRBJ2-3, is KAGVTQTPRYLIKTRGQQVTLSCSPISGHRSVSWYQQTPGQGLQFLFEYFSETQRNKGNFPGRFSGRQFSNSRSEMNVSTLELGDSALYLCASSPQGRFTDTQYFGPGTRLTVL.